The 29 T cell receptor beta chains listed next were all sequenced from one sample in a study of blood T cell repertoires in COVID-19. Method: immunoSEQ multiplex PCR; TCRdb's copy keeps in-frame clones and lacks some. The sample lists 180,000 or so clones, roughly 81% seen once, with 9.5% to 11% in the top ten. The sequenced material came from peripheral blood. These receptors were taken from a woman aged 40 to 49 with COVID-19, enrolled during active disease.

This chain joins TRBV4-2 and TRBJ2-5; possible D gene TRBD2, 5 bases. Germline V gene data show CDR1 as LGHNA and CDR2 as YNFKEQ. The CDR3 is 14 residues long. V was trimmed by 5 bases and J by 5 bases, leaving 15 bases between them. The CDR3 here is CASSYGRGKETQYF. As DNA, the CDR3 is TGTGCCAGCAGCTACGGCCGGGGAAAGGAGACCCAGTACTTC.

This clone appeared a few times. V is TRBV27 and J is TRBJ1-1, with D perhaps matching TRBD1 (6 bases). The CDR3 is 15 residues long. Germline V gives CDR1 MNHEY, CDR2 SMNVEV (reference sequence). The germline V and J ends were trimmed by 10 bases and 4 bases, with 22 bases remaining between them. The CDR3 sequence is CATVSAGGPGTEAFF. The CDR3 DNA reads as TGTGCCACCGTCTCCGCGGGGGGCCCCGGCACTGAAGCTTTCTTT.

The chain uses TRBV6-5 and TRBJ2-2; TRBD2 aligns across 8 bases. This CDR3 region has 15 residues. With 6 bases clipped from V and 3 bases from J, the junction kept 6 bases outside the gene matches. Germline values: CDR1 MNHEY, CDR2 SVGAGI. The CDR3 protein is CASSLEREHTGELFF. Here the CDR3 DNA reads TGTGCCAGCAGCCTAGAGCGGGAGCACACCGGGGAGCTGTTTTTT.

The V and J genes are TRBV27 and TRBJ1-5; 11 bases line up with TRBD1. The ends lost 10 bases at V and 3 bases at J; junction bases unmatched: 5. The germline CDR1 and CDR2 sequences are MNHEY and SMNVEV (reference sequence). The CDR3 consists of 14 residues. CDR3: CATGQGANNQPQHF. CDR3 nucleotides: TGTGCCACAGGACAGGGGGCGAACAATCAGCCCCAGCATTTT.

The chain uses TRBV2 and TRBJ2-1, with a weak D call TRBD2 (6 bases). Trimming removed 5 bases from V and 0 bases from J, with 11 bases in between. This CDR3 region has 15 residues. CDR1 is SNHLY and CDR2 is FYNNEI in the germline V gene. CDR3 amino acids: CASSPQTSSYNEQFF. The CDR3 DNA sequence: TGTGCCAGCAGTCCGCAGACTAGCTCCTACAATGAGCAGTTCTTC. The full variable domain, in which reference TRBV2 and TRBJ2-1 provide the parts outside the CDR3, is EPEVTQTPSHQVTQMGQEVILRCVPISNHLYFYWYRQILGQKVEFLVSFYNNEISEKSEIFDDQFSVERPDGSNFTLKIRSTKLEDSAMYFCASSPQTSSYNEQFFGPGTRLTVL.

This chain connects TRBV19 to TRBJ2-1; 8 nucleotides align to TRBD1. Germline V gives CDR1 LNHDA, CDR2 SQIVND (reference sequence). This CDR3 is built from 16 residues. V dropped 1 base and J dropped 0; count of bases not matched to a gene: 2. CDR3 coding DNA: TGTGCCAGTAGTATAGTAGGACAGGGCTCCTACAATGAGCAGTTCTTC. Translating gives CASSIVGQGSYNEQFF.

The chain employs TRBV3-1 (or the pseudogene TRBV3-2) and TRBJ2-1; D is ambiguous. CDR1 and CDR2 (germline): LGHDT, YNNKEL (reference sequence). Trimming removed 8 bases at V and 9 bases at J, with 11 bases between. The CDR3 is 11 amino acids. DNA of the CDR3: TGTGCCAGCGGGTTCGGCGGTGAGCAGTTCTTC. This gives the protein CASGFGGEQFF.

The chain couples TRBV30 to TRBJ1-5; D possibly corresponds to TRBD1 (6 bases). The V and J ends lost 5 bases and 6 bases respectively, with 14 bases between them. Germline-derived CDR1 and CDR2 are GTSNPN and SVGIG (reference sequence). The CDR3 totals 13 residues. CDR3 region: CAWAQGGGQPQHF. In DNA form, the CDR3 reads TGTGCCTGGGCTCAAGGGGGGGGTCAGCCCCAGCATTTT.

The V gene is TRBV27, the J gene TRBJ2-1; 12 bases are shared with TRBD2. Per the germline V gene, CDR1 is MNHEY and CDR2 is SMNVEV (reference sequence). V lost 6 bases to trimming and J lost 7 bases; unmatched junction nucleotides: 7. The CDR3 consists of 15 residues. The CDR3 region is CASSSSGGAWNEQFF. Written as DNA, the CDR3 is TGTGCCAGCAGCTCTAGCGGGGGGGCGTGGAATGAGCAGTTCTTC.

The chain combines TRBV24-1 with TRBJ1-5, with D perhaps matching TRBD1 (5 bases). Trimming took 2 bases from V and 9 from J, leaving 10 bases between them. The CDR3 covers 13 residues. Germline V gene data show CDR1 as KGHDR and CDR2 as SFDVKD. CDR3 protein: CATSDSIGGPQHF. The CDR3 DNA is TGTGCCACCAGTGATTCCATCGGGGGGCCCCAGCATTTT.

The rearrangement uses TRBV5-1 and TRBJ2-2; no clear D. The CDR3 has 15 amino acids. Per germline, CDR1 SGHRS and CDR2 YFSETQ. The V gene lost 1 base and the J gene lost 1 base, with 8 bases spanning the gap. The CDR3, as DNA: TGCGCCAGCAGCTTGTGGGCGCGGAACACCGGGGAGCTGTTTTTT. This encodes CASSLWARNTGELFF.

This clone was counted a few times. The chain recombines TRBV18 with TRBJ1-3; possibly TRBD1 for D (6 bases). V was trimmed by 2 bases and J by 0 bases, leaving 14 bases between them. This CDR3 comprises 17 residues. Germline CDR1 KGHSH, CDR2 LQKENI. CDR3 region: CASSPWGHRSSGNTIYF. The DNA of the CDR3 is TGTGCCAGCTCACCATGGGGGCACAGAAGCTCTGGAAACACCATATATTTT.

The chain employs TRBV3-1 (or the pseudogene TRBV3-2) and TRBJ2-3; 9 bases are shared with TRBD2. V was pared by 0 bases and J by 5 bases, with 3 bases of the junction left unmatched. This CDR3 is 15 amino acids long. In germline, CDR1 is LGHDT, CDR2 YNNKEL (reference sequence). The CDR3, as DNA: TGTGCCAGCAGCCAAGACGTGACTAGCGGAGATACGCAGTATTTT. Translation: CASSQDVTSGDTQYF.

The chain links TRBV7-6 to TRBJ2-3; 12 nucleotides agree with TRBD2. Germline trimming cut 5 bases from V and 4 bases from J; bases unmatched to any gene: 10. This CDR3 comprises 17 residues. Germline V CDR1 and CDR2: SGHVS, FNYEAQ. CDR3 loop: CASSAHLLAGGADTQYF. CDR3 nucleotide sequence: TGTGCCAGCAGCGCCCACCTACTAGCGGGAGGCGCAGATACGCAGTATTTT.

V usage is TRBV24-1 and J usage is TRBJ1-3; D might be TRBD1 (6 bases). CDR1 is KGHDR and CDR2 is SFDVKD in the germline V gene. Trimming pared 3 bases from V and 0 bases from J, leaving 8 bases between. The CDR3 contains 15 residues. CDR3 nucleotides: TGTGCCACCAGTGATAGGACAGACTCTGGAAACACCATATATTTT. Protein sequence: CATSDRTDSGNTIYF.

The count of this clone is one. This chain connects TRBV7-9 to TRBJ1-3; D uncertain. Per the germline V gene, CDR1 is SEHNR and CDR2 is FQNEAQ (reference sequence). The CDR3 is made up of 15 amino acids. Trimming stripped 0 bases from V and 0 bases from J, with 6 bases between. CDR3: CASSLAGSSGNTIYF. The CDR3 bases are TGTGCCAGCAGCTTAGCCGGGAGCTCTGGAAACACCATATATTTT.

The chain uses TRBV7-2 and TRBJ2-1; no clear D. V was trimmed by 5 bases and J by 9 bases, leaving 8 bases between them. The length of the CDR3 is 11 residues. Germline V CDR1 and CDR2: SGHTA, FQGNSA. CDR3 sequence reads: CASSVIAEQFF. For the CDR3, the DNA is TGTGCCAGCAGCGTAATAGCTGAGCAGTTCTTC.

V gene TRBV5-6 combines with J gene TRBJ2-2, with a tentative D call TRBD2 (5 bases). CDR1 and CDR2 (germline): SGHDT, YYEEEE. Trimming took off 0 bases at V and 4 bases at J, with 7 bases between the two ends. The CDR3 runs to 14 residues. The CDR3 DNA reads TGTGCCAGCAGCTTGGTAGCGCCCACCGGGGAGCTGTTTTTT. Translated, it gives CASSLVAPTGELFF.

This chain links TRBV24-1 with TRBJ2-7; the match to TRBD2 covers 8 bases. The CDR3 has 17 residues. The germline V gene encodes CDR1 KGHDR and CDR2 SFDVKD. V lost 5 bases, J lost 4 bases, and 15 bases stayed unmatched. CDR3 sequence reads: CATSGRNSGKGSYEQYF. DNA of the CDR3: TGTGCCACCAGTGGTAGGAATAGCGGGAAGGGATCTTACGAGCAGTACTTC.

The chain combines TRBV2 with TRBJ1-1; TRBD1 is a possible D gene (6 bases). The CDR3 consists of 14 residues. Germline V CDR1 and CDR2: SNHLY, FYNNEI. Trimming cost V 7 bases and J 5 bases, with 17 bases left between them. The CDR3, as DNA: TGTGCCAGCACAGGGGCCGGTAGTGATACTGAAGCTTTCTTT. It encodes CASTGAGSDTEAFF.

The CDR3 here is CASSQKGQGSYGSPLHF. CDR3 in DNA: TGCGCCAGCAGCCAAAAGGGGCAGGGGAGTTACGGATCACCCCTCCACTTT. V usage is TRBV4-1 and J usage is TRBJ1-6, with D possibly being TRBD1 (6 bases). CDR3 size: 17 residues. The V gene lost 2 bases and the J gene lost 10 bases, with 21 bases spanning the gap. Germline V gene sequence: CDR1 MGHRA, CDR2 YSYEKL.

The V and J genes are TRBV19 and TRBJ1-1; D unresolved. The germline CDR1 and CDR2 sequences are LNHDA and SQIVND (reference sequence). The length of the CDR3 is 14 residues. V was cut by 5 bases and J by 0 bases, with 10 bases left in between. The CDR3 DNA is TGTGCCAGTAGTCGACTCCTAATGAACACTGAAGCTTTCTTT. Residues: CASSRLLMNTEAFF.

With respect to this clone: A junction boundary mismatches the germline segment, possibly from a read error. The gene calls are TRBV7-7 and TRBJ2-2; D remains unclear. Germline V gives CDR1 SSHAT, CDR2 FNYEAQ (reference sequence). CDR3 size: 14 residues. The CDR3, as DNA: TGTGCTAGCAGCTTAGTAGAGAACACCGGGGAGCTGTTTTTT. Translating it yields CASSLVENTGELFF.

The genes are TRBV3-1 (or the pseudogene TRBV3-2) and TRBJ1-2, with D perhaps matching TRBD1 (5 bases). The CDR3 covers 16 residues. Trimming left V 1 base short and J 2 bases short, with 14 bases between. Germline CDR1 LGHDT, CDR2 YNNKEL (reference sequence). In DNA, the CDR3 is TGTGCCAGCAGCCAAGCGGGCTCTCCAGGGAACTATGGCTACACCTTC. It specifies CASSQAGSPGNYGYTF.

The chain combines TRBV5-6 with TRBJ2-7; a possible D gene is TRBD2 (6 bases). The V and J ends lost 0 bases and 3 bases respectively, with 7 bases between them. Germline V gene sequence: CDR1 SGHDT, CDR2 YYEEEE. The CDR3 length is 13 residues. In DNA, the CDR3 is TGTGCCAGCAGCTTGGTGGGACTCTACGAGCAGTACGTC. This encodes CASSLVGLYEQYV.

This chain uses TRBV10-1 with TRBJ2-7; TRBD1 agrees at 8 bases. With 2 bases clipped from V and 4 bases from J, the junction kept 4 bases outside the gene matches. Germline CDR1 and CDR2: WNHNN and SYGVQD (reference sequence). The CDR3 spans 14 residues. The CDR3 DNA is TGCGCCAGCAGTGAGGGACAGGGACCTTACGAGCAGTACTTC. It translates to CASSEGQGPYEQYF.

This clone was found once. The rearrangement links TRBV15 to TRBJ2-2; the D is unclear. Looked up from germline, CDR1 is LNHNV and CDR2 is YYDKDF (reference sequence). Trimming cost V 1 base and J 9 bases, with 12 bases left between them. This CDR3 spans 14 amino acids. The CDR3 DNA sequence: TGTGCCACCAGCAGAGGCACCCATGCGAGGGAGCTGTTTTTT. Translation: CATSRGTHARELFF. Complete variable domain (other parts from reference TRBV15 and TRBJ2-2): DAMVIQNPRYQVTQFGKPVTLSCSQTLNHNVMYWYQQKSSQAPKLLFHYYDKDFNNEADTPDNFQSRRPNTSFCFLDIRSPGLGDTAMYLCATSRGTHARELFFGEGSRLTVL.

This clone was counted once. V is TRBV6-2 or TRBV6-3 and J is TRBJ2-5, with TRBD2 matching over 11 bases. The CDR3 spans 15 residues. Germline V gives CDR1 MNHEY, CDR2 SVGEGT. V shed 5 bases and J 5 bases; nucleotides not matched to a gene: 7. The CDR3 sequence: CASSKIAGGAETQYF. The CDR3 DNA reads TGTGCCAGCAGTAAGATAGCGGGGGGGGCGGAGACCCAGTACTTC.

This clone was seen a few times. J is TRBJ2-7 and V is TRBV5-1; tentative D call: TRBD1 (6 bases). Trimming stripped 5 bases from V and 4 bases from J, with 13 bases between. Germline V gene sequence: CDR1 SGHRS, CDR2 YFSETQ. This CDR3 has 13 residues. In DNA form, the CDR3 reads TGCGCCAGCAGATACGGACAGAAATACGAGCAGTACTTC. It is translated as CASRYGQKYEQYF.